This passage covers 31 T cell receptor beta chains from one sample sequenced in a study of CD8+ T cells in alopecia areata. The treatment: oral pan-JAK inhibitor, 5-10 mg twice daily. Sequencing relied on a cDNA template that was reverse transcribed from extracted RNA. Only in-frame clones appear in the TCRdb table, and some are missing; sequencing was by immunoSEQ multiplex PCR. The sample holds around 190,000 clones, about 64% seen once. The sequenced sample was CD4+ T cells sorted from blood, obtained at week 4, from a patient treated with tofacitinib. Every receptor here comes from a human donor with alopecia areata.

The chain combines TRBV28 with TRBJ2-4; weak D call: TRBD1 (6 bases). The germline gives CDR1 MDHEN, CDR2 SYDVKM. CDR3 length: 16 amino acids. V lost 3 bases and J lost 0, with 12 bases in between. The CDR3 loop reads CASSLGAGIAKNIQYF. The CDR3 coding sequence is TGTGCCAGCAGTTTGGGGGCAGGGATAGCCAAAAACATTCAGTACTTC.

The V call is TRBV14, the J call TRBJ1-6, with D possibly being TRBD1 (5 bases). Trimming removed 2 bases from V and 7 bases from J, with 9 bases in between. The CDR3 has 14 amino acids. CDR1 and CDR2 from the germline V gene are SGHDN and FVKESK. CDR3 nucleotide sequence: TGTGCCAGCAGCCAACAGGGTCGCAATTCACCCCTCCACTTT. Its protein is CASSQQGRNSPLHF.

This clone was recorded only once. The J gene is TRBJ1-5, the V gene TRBV30; no clear D gene. CDR3 length: 13 residues. Germline CDR1 GTSNPN, CDR2 SVGIG (reference sequence). Trimming pared 1 base from V and 2 bases from J, leaving 6 bases between. The CDR3 sequence: CAWSGERNQPQHF. The DNA for the CDR3 is TGTGCCTGGAGTGGGGAACGCAATCAGCCCCAGCATTTT.

Comments on this clone: The sample carries other DNA sequences with the same CDR3. The rearrangement joins TRBV5-1 to TRBJ1-1, with TRBD1 matching 8 bases. CDR1 is SGHRS, CDR2 YFSETQ, per germline. The CDR3 has 14 residues. J lost 3 bases, V lost 0 bases, and 1 base had no gene match. The CDR3 DNA follows: TGCGCCAGCAGCTTGGTGGGACAGGACACTGAAGCTTTCTTT. Translating gives CASSLVGQDTEAFF.

The chain is built from TRBV30 and TRBJ2-7; TRBD1 agrees at 7 bases. Germline V gene lookup returns CDR1 GTSNPN and CDR2 SVGIG (reference sequence). CDR3 length: 14 residues. The V gene end was trimmed by 4 bases and the J gene end by 3 bases; junction bases not matched to a gene: 9. The CDR3 DNA sequence: TGTGCCTGGACCCCCGGGACAGTCGTCTACGAGCAGTACTTC. This translates into CAWTPGTVVYEQYF.

The chain has TRBV2 and TRBJ1-5; 8 bases line up with TRBD1. V was clipped by 7 bases and J by 6 bases; unmatched bases: 5. The germline V gene has CDR1 SNHLY and CDR2 FYNNEI. This CDR3 is built from 13 residues. The CDR3 reads CASTGGPSQPQHF. CDR3 DNA sequence: TGTGCCAGCACAGGGGGCCCCAGTCAGCCCCAGCATTTT.

This clone has a single count. The genes are TRBV18 and TRBJ2-1, with 11 bases that match TRBD2. V lost 2 bases, J lost 5 bases, and 8 bases stayed unmatched. The CDR3 covers 17 residues. From germline, CDR1 is KGHSH and CDR2 LQKENI. CDR3 DNA sequence: TGTGCCAGCTCACCAAATGGGGCTAGCGGGGGGCACAATGAGCAGTTCTTC. It codes for CASSPNGASGGHNEQFF.

V is TRBV7-9 and J is TRBJ2-1; perhaps TRBD2 as D (6 bases). CDR3 length: 12 amino acids. CDR1 is SEHNR and CDR2 is FQNEAQ in the germline V gene (reference sequence). The CDR3 DNA follows: TGTGGGGTGGAGGGGAGGAAAAATGAGCAGTTCTTC. Protein sequence: CGVEGRKNEQFF.

This clone appeared once. V usage is TRBV11-2 and J usage is TRBJ2-3; D possibly corresponds to TRBD2 (7 bases). Trimming took 5 bases from V and 4 from J, leaving 16 bases between them. Germline V lookup: CDR1 SGHAT, CDR2 FQNNGV. The CDR3 spans 15 residues. The CDR3 nucleotides read TGTGCCAGCAGCCCTTGGGGGGGCATCGCAGATACGCAGTATTTT. Translation gives CASSPWGGIADTQYF.

The chain recombines TRBV2 with TRBJ2-3; 7 bases are a match to TRBD1. This CDR3 has 15 amino acids. The junction had 12 bases not matched to a gene; V was cut back by 7 bases and J by 5 bases. Germline V lookup: CDR1 SNHLY, CDR2 FYNNEI. Here the CDR3 reads CASTMDEGALDTQYF. In DNA form, the CDR3 reads TGTGCCAGCACTATGGATGAGGGGGCGTTAGATACGCAGTATTTT.

V gene TRBV9 combines with J gene TRBJ2-1; 9 nucleotides line up with TRBD2. J gave up 9 bases and V 4 bases, and 14 bases lay outside the gene matches. This CDR3 has 16 amino acids. Per germline, CDR1 SGDLS and CDR2 YYNGEE. The CDR3 coding sequence is TGTGCCAGCAGCACGTCAGTAGGCGGGGGGGCGCGTGAGCAGTTCTTC. It codes for CASSTSVGGGAREQFF.

The J gene is TRBJ1-2, the V gene TRBV13; 8 bases agree with TRBD1. The germline CDR1 and CDR2 sequences are PRHDT and FYEKMQ (reference sequence). J was trimmed by 4 bases and V by 3 bases; bases with no gene match: 4. The CDR3 consists of 14 residues. The CDR3 coding sequence is TGTGCCAGCAGCTTTGACAGGGGAGTCTATGGCTACACCTTC. It specifies CASSFDRGVYGYTF.

This chain joins TRBV6-5 and TRBJ1-2, with unresolved D. Deletions cut 2 bases from V and 8 bases from J, with 6 bases between. The CDR3 runs to 11 residues. Per germline, CDR1 MNHEY and CDR2 SVGAGI. The CDR3 bases are TGTGCCAGCAGTTACGTCGGGGGCTACACCTTC. Translated: CASSYVGGYTF.

In this sample, this clone turned up a few times. This chain connects TRBV30 to TRBJ2-3; TRBD1 might be the D (5 bases). The CDR3 runs 13 residues. Looked up from germline, CDR1 is GTSNPN and CDR2 is SVGIG (reference sequence). Trimming shortened V by 1 base and J by 3 bases, and 8 bases separated the two germline ends. The CDR3 here is CAWSAGLTDTQYF. CDR3 nucleotides: TGTGCCTGGAGTGCAGGGTTGACAGATACGCAGTATTTT.

This sequence joins TRBV2 and TRBJ2-5; D might be TRBD2 (6 bases). CDR1 is SNHLY, CDR2 FYNNEI, per germline. V lost 3 bases and J lost 5, with 16 bases in between. The CDR3 length is 15 residues. This CDR3 reads CASSDGQGGHETQYF. DNA for the CDR3: TGTGCCAGCAGTGACGGGCAGGGAGGACATGAGACCCAGTACTTC. The full variable domain, rest sourced from reference TRBV2 and TRBJ2-5, is EPEVTQTPSHQVTQMGQEVILRCVPISNHLYFYWYRQILGQKVEFLVSFYNNEISEKSEIFDDQFSVERPDGSNFTLKIRSTKLEDSAMYFCASSDGQGGHETQYFGPGTRLLVL.

This rearrangement joins TRBV6-5 to TRBJ1-5, with D possibly TRBD1 on 6 matching bases. The CDR3 covers 16 residues. V lost 2 bases to trimming and J lost 9 bases, with 20 bases between them. Looked up from germline, CDR1 is MNHEY and CDR2 is SVGAGI. CDR3 protein: CASSYGVQGSDSPQHF. The CDR3 coding sequence is TGTGCCAGCAGTTACGGGGTCCAGGGGTCAGATTCGCCCCAGCATTTT.

This chain joins TRBV5-1 and TRBJ1-1; D perhaps matches TRBD1 (6 bases). CDR3 length: 14 amino acids. CDR1 SGHRS and CDR2 YFSETQ come from the germline V gene. V lost 3 bases and J 1 base, leaving 10 bases between the germline ends. The CDR3, as DNA: TGCGCCAGCAGCTACGGACAGTCGAACACTGAAGCTTTCTTT. It encodes CASSYGQSNTEAFF.

This chain connects TRBV29-1 to TRBJ2-1, with 10 bases that match TRBD1. CDR1 is SQVTM, CDR2 ANQGSEA, per germline. Trimming cost V 2 bases and J 9 bases; bases outside gene matches: 1. The CDR3 sequence is 12 residues long. For the CDR3, the DNA is TGCAGCGTTGAAAGGGACAGGGGTGAGCAGTTCTTC. Translating it yields CSVERDRGEQFF.

This clone was detected only a few times. The V call is TRBV19, the J call TRBJ1-5; D is unclear. The germline V and J ends were trimmed by 8 bases and 7 bases, with 15 bases remaining between them. CDR3 size: 13 residues. CDR1 and CDR2 from the germline V gene are LNHDA and SQIVND (reference sequence). The CDR3 is CASGPGIRQPQHF. CDR3 bases: TGTGCCAGTGGTCCGGGGATACGACAGCCCCAGCATTTT.

This chain uses TRBV30 with TRBJ1-1; 11 bases align to TRBD1. V was pared by 3 bases and J by 4 bases, with 1 base of the junction left unmatched. CDR3 length: 13 amino acids. Germline loops: CDR1 GTSNPN, CDR2 SVGIG (reference sequence). The CDR3 bases are TGTGCCTGGAGGGGGACAGGGGGCACTGAAGCTTTCTTT. This encodes CAWRGTGGTEAFF.

This clone was found once. The chain combines TRBV5-1 with TRBJ1-2, with D possibly TRBD1 on 5 matching bases. Deletions cut 0 bases from V and 0 bases from J, with 12 bases between. This CDR3 has 16 amino acids. The V gene's germline CDR1 is SGHRS and CDR2 YFSETQ. Written as DNA, the CDR3 is TGCGCCAGCAGCTTGGGGCCGGGGCCAACTAACTATGGCTACACCTTC. The encoded protein is CASSLGPGPTNYGYTF.

This clone was detected a few times. DNA of the CDR3: TGCGCCAGCAGCCAAGGTTATAGCGGGGTCGCCGGGGAGCTGTTTTTT. Its translation: CASSQGYSGVAGELFF. The genes are TRBV4-3 and TRBJ2-2, with 8 bases that match TRBD2. Per the germline V gene, CDR1 is LGHNA and CDR2 is YSLEER. J lost 6 bases, V lost 1 base, and 7 bases had no gene match. This CDR3 is 16 amino acids long.

This clone occurred a few times. This chain joins TRBV29-1 and TRBJ2-3; possibly TRBD2 for D (5 bases). Trimming cost V 2 bases and J 6 bases, with 12 bases left between them. Germline V gene lookup returns CDR1 SQVTM and CDR2 ANQGSEA. The CDR3 totals 13 residues. CDR3 loop: CSVEPPGIDTQYF. The DNA for the CDR3 is TGCAGCGTTGAACCACCGGGGATTGATACGCAGTATTTT.

This chain connects TRBV23-1 to TRBJ2-2; D tentatively fits TRBD1 or TRBD2 (5 bases each). TRBV23-1 is sorted into the ORF group, with uncertain function. Trimming stripped 1 base from V and 0 bases from J, with 9 bases between. This CDR3 is built from 16 residues. CDR3: CASSQWDDPNTGELFF. The CDR3 DNA follows: TGCGCCAGCAGTCAATGGGACGATCCGAACACCGGGGAGCTGTTTTTT.

Here the CDR3 reads CSVGKTGSYEQYF. Here the CDR3 DNA reads TGCAGCGTTGGGAAGACAGGTTCCTACGAGCAGTACTTC. The gene calls are TRBV29-1 and TRBJ2-7, with TRBD1 as a possible D gene (6 bases). CDR1 and CDR2 (germline): SQVTM, ANQGSEA. The CDR3 runs to 13 residues. V was trimmed by 4 bases and J by 1 base, leaving 11 bases between them.

V is TRBV28 and J is TRBJ2-1; no definite D call. The CDR3 spans 15 residues. CDR1 and CDR2 (germline): MDHEN, SYDVKM. Trimming removed 2 bases at V and 0 bases at J, with 8 bases between. CDR3 in amino acids: CASSLGVSSYNEQFF. CDR3 DNA sequence: TGTGCCAGCAGTTTAGGGGTCAGCTCCTACAATGAGCAGTTCTTC.

This rearrangement joins TRBV9 to TRBJ2-1; TRBD2 matches 9 bases. V was pared by 0 bases and J by 4 bases, with 2 bases of the junction left unmatched. Germline V lookup: CDR1 SGDLS, CDR2 YYNGEE. The CDR3 is 15 amino acids. The DNA for the CDR3 is TGTGCCAGCAGCGTAGGACTAGCGGAATACAATGAGCAGTTCTTC. It codes for CASSVGLAEYNEQFF.

This chain links TRBV7-2 with TRBJ2-7, with 10 nucleotides matching TRBD1. The germline V gene encodes CDR1 SGHTA and CDR2 FQGNSA. The V segment lost 5 bases and the J segment 5 bases; nucleotides outside the gene matches: 12. This CDR3 contains 16 residues. The CDR3: CASSRIRQGAMNEQYF. The CDR3 DNA reads TGTGCCAGCAGCCGCATAAGACAGGGGGCGATGAACGAGCAGTACTTC.

This clone was counted only a few times. The chain recombines TRBV7-9 with TRBJ1-1, with unresolved D. The CDR3 spans 15 residues. In germline, CDR1 is SEHNR, CDR2 FQNEAQ (reference sequence). The V end was cut by 7 bases, the J end by 6 bases, with 21 bases between. The chain's CDR3 is CASTVFGRADAEAFF. The CDR3 nucleotides are TGTGCCAGCACCGTCTTTGGGAGGGCTGACGCTGAAGCTTTCTTT. The entire variable domain, with the rest obtained from reference TRBV7-9 and TRBJ1-1, is as follows: DTGVSQNPRHKITKRGQNVTFRCDPISEHNRLYWYRQTLGQGPEFLTYFQNEAQLEKSRLLSDRFSAERPKGSFSTLEIQRTEQGDSAMYLCASTVFGRADAEAFFGQGTRLTVV.

This rearrangement joins TRBV2 to TRBJ2-7; 7 bases are shared with TRBD2. J was trimmed by 5 bases and V by 8 bases; bases with no gene match: 12. The CDR3 extends over 14 amino acids. Per the germline V gene, CDR1 is SNHLY and CDR2 is FYNNEI. The CDR3 DNA reads as TGTGCCAGCTTTAGCGGGCTGCTGGACCACGAGCAGTACTTC. It specifies CASFSGLLDHEQYF. Full variable domain (remainder filled in from reference TRBV2 and TRBJ2-7): EPEVTQTPSHQVTQMGQEVILRCVPISNHLYFYWYRQILGQKVEFLVSFYNNEISEKSEIFDDQFSVERPDGSNFTLKIRSTKLEDSAMYFCASFSGLLDHEQYFGPGTRLTVT.

About this clone: Other DNA variants within this sample encode the same CDR3. The gene calls are TRBV29-1 and TRBJ2-3; tentatively, D is TRBD1 (5 bases). CDR3 length equals 14 residues. Trimming stripped 4 bases from V and 0 bases from J, with 11 bases between. Germline CDR1 and CDR2: SQVTM and ANQGSEA. CDR3 residues: CSVGQGSSTDTQYF. The CDR3 DNA reads as TGCAGCGTTGGGCAGGGTTCTAGCACAGATACGCAGTATTTT.